Shown below are 14 T cell receptor beta chains from a single sample sequenced in a study of shared clonotypes between healthy human individuals. The naive CD8 population came from CD45RO-negative cells selected for CCR7, without terminally differentiated effector memory CD45RA+ cells. The assay was immunoSEQ multiplex PCR, and TCRdb's table has in-frame clones only and misses some. Among over 2 million clones listed, approximately 94% were seen once. Sequencing used naive CD8+ T cells sorted from blood. All receptors come from a man aged 18 to 30 in good health.

The gene calls are TRBV5-1 and TRBJ2-7, with D unresolved. From germline, CDR1 is SGHRS and CDR2 YFSETQ. The CDR3 has 12 amino acids. Trimming removed 5 bases at V and 0 bases at J, with 6 bases between. CDR3 sequence: CASSTNSYEQYF. The CDR3 region has the DNA TGCGCCAGCAGTACTAACTCCTACGAGCAGTACTTC.

V gene TRBV7-9 combines with J gene TRBJ2-7, with 7 bases lining up with TRBD2. The CDR3 runs to 12 residues. J was trimmed by 3 bases and V by 8 bases; bases with no gene match: 4. Germline CDR1 is SEHNR and CDR2 is FQNEAQ (reference sequence). This chain's CDR3 is CASGLDLYEQYF. For the CDR3, the DNA is TGTGCCAGCGGACTAGATCTCTACGAGCAGTACTTC.

V usage is TRBV13 and J usage is TRBJ2-5; TRBD2 is a possible D gene (6 bases). The V end lost 4 bases, the J end lost 2 bases, and 8 bases lay between the germline ends. The germline V gene has CDR1 PRHDT and CDR2 FYEKMQ (reference sequence). The CDR3 spans 13 residues. The CDR3: CASSSGVQETQYF. CDR3 coding DNA: TGTGCCAGCAGCTCGGGGGTTCAAGAGACCCAGTACTTC.

The J gene is TRBJ2-5, the V gene TRBV5-4; 8 bases align to TRBD2. CDR3 length: 15 residues. With 1 base clipped from V and 5 bases from J, the junction kept 7 bases outside the gene matches. Germline CDR1 reads SGHNT; CDR2 reads YYREEE (reference sequence). CDR3 DNA: TGTGCCAGCAGCTTGACTGGGACTAGGGGGGAGACCCAGTACTTC. This gives the protein CASSLTGTRGETQYF. Drawing the rest from reference TRBV5-4 and TRBJ2-5, the complete variable domain is ETGVTQSPTHLIKTRGQQVTLRCSSQSGHNTVSWYQQALGQGPQFIFQYYREEENGRGNFPPRFSGLQFPNYSSELNVNALELDDSALYLCASSLTGTRGETQYFGPGTRLLVL.

This chain connects TRBV27 to TRBJ2-1; D is perhaps TRBD1 or TRBD2 (5 bases each). Germline lookup yields CDR1 MNHEY and CDR2 SMNVEV (reference sequence). Between the trimmed V and J ends, which lost 2 bases and 0 bases, there was a span of 11 bases. CDR3 length equals 16 residues. CDR3 amino acids: CASSLAPGSSYNEQFF. In DNA, the CDR3 is TGTGCCAGCAGTTTAGCGCCAGGGAGCTCCTACAATGAGCAGTTCTTC.

The J gene is TRBJ2-7, the V gene TRBV13, with D maybe TRBD1 (5 bases). Germline lookup yields CDR1 PRHDT and CDR2 FYEKMQ (reference sequence). Trimming pared 6 bases from V and 6 bases from J, leaving 15 bases between. The CDR3 runs 13 residues. The CDR3 spells CASSPPSGSEQYF. CDR3 coding DNA: TGTGCCAGCAGTCCACCCTCAGGGTCCGAGCAGTACTTC.

The J gene is TRBJ1-3, the V gene TRBV4-3; D gene unclear. CDR3 length equals 17 residues. Trimming removed 0 bases from V and 2 bases from J, with 14 bases in between. Germline V gene data show CDR1 as LGHNA and CDR2 as YSLEER. CDR3 bases: TGCGCCAGCAGCCAAGATTCCCCCTCTTCGACTGGAAACACCATATATTTT. Its protein product is CASSQDSPSSTGNTIYF.

The chain combines TRBV7-3 with TRBJ2-1; 8 nucleotides agree with TRBD2. V was pared by 0 bases and J by 8 bases, with 9 bases of the junction left unmatched. The germline V gene encodes CDR1 SGHTA and CDR2 FQGTGA. The CDR3 covers 16 residues. The CDR3 sequence is CASSLTLRGALDEQFF. For the CDR3, the DNA is TGTGCCAGCAGCTTAACGTTGCGGGGGGCTTTGGATGAGCAGTTCTTC. The whole variable domain, remainder taken from reference TRBV7-3 and TRBJ2-1, is GAGVSQTPSNKVTEKGKYVELRCDPISGHTALYWYRQSLGQGPEFLIYFQGTGAADDSGLPNDRFFAVRPEGSVSTLKIQRTERGDSAVYLCASSLTLRGALDEQFFGPGTRLTVL.

This clone was seen just once. The V and J genes are TRBV2 and TRBJ2-7; no clear D. Trimming shortened V by 6 bases and J by 2 bases, and 8 bases separated the two germline ends. Germline CDR1 SNHLY, CDR2 FYNNEI. The CDR3 totals 12 residues. CDR3 in DNA: TGTGCCAGCAGGGAACAAGCCTACGAGCAGTACTTC. This gives the protein CASREQAYEQYF.

The chain combines TRBV2 with TRBJ2-7, with D unclear. In germline, CDR1 is SNHLY, CDR2 FYNNEI. This CDR3 is built from 15 residues. V lost 0 bases to trimming and J lost 0 bases, with 9 bases between them. The CDR3 region is CASSEAPGASYEQYF. DNA of the CDR3: TGTGCCAGCAGTGAAGCTCCAGGCGCCTCCTACGAGCAGTACTTC.

The V call is TRBV30, the J call TRBJ2-5, with TRBD1 as a possible D gene (6 bases). V was shortened by 4 bases and J by 2 bases, with 8 bases between the two germline ends. The CDR3 contains 12 residues. Per germline, CDR1 GTSNPN and CDR2 SVGIG (reference sequence). DNA of the CDR3: TGTGCCTGGAACAGGGCTCAAGAGACCCAGTACTTC. This sequence encodes CAWNRAQETQYF.

The chain is built from TRBV27 and TRBJ1-2; possibly TRBD1 for D (5 bases). Germline lookup yields CDR1 MNHEY and CDR2 SMNVEV (reference sequence). The length of the CDR3 is 14 residues. Trimming stripped 1 base from V and 9 bases from J, with 15 bases between. The CDR3 nucleotides read TGTGCCAGCAGTTTATGGGCAGGGAAAGAGAGCTACACCTTC. This codes for CASSLWAGKESYTF.

The chain has TRBV30 and TRBJ1-1, with 12 bases matching TRBD1. Germline CDR1 and CDR2: GTSNPN and SVGIG (reference sequence). The V gene end was trimmed by 1 base and the J gene end by 4 bases; junction bases not matched to a gene: 4. CDR3 length: 15 residues. The CDR3 DNA reads TGTGCCTGGAGTGCCGGGACAGGGGGCTTCACTGAAGCTTTCTTT. Translating it yields CAWSAGTGGFTEAFF.

Turning to this clone: At the DNA level, this CDR3 is encoded by other sequences in the same sample as well. The chain carries TRBV6-5 and TRBJ2-7; possibly TRBD1 for D (5 bases). The CDR3 runs 14 residues. Germline lookup yields CDR1 MNHEY and CDR2 SVGAGI. Trimming pared 0 bases from V and 2 bases from J, leaving 8 bases between. In nucleotides, the CDR3 is TGTGCCAGCAGTTACTCTCCAGGGACCTACGAGCAGTACTTC. It yields the protein CASSYSPGTYEQYF.